This TCR beta chain was sequenced for a study of OX40 agonist ivuxolimab in advanced cancers. The data were produced by immunoSEQ multiplex PCR, yet TCRdb's version contains in-frame clones alone and is incomplete. The sample consists of some 100,000 clones, approximately 89% of them appearing once. Trimming took 4 bases from V and 7 from J, leaving 15 bases between them. CDR3 length: 14 amino acids. Germline V CDR1 and CDR2: SGHRS, YFSETQ. This chain uses TRBV5-1 with TRBJ2-4; D is ambiguous. The sequencing used CD4+ or CD8+ T cells sorted from blood, collected in a trial of the OX40 agonist ivuxolimab. This receptor was obtained from an adult with an advanced solid tumor such as melanoma, head and neck, liver or kidney cancer. For the CDR3, the DNA is TGCGCCAGCAGCCGTGGTTTGGGGTTGAACATTCAGTACTTC. It is translated as CASSRGLGLNIQYF.